A selection of T cell receptor beta chains follows, all from one sample in a study of blood T cell repertoires in COVID-19. Clones were sequenced by immunoSEQ multiplex PCR, and TCRdb holds only the in-frame ones, with some missing. The sample has some 70,000 clones; 79% are singletons. Sequenced input: peripheral blood. All receptors derive from a woman between 50 and 59 years old with acute or convalescent COVID-19. Each CDR3 is given with its conserved first and last residue. Each record gives: J gene, V gene, clone size, D gene, CDR3 protein, CDR3 DNA. D genes are given only for firm matches. The size entry is marked missing in some rows and otherwise reads once, few, many or a size class.

J gene: TRBJ1-2
V gene: TRBV12-3/TRBV12-4
clone size: -
D gene: -
CDR3 protein: CASSPKVGGGYTF
CDR3 DNA: TGTGCCAGCAGTCCTAAGGTAGGGGGAGGCTACACCTTC

J gene: TRBJ1-1
V gene: TRBV2
clone size: few
D gene: -
CDR3 protein: CASSVGGSMNTEAFF
CDR3 DNA: TGTGCCAGCAGTGTGGGGGGATCCATGAACACTGAAGCTTTCTTT

J gene: TRBJ1-2
V gene: TRBV19
clone size: -
D gene: TRBD1
CDR3 protein: CASKGARFNYGYTF
CDR3 DNA: TGTGCATCTAAGGGGGCGAGGTTTAACTATGGCTACACCTTC

J gene: TRBJ2-1
V gene: TRBV10-3
clone size: -
D gene: TRBD2
CDR3 protein: CAISASGSSYNEQFF
CDR3 DNA: TGTGCCATCAGTGCCAGCGGGAGCTCCTACAATGAGCAGTTCTTC

J gene: TRBJ2-1
V gene: TRBV7-8
clone size: -
D gene: TRBD2
CDR3 protein: CASRLLAGGPNEQFF
CDR3 DNA: TGTGCCAGCAGACTACTAGCGGGAGGGCCCAATGAGCAGTTCTTC

J gene: TRBJ1-1
V gene: TRBV5-1
clone size: few
D gene: -
CDR3 protein: CASSVDSNTEAFF
CDR3 DNA: TGCGCCAGCAGCGTGGACAGTAACACTGAAGCTTTCTTT

J gene: TRBJ2-1
V gene: TRBV7-2
clone size: -
D gene: -
CDR3 protein: CASSLADYYNEQFF
CDR3 DNA: TGTGCCAGCAGCTTAGCGGACTACTACAATGAGCAGTTCTTC

J gene: TRBJ2-5
V gene: TRBV4-1
clone size: -
D gene: TRBD2
CDR3 protein: CASSRGLAGGRETQYF
CDR3 DNA: TGCGCCAGCAGCCGGGGACTAGCGGGGGGCCGAGAGACCCAGTACTTC

J gene: TRBJ1-4
V gene: TRBV27
clone size: -
D gene: -
CDR3 protein: CASSPAGGFNEKLFF
CDR3 DNA: TGTGCCAGCAGTCCAGCCGGCGGGTTTAATGAAAAACTGTTTTTT

J gene: TRBJ1-2
V gene: TRBV28
clone size: large
D gene: -
CDR3 protein: CASSSPRGADYGYTF
CDR3 DNA: TGTGCCAGCAGTTCCCCCCGGGGGGCAGACTATGGCTACACCTTC

J gene: TRBJ2-1
V gene: TRBV7-6
clone size: -
D gene: -
CDR3 protein: CASSLVTGNEQFF
CDR3 DNA: TGTGCCAGCAGCTTAGTTACCGGCAATGAGCAGTTCTTC

J gene: TRBJ1-4
V gene: TRBV30
clone size: -
D gene: -
CDR3 protein: CAWSVQPNEKLFF
CDR3 DNA: TGTGCCTGGAGCGTACAGCCTAATGAAAAACTGTTTTTT

J gene: TRBJ1-5
V gene: TRBV18
clone size: -
D gene: -
CDR3 protein: CASSPAGADNQPQHF
CDR3 DNA: TGTGCCAGCTCACCTGCAGGGGCGGACAATCAGCCCCAGCATTTT

J gene: TRBJ2-1
V gene: TRBV7-9
clone size: once
D gene: TRBD2
CDR3 protein: CASSLASGRAGDYNEQFF
CDR3 DNA: TGTGCCAGCAGCTTAGCTAGCGGGAGGGCCGGGGACTACAATGAGCAGTTCTTC

J gene: TRBJ2-4
V gene: TRBV10-3
clone size: -
D gene: TRBD1
CDR3 protein: CAISPDRVDHIQYF
CDR3 DNA: TGTGCCATCAGCCCCGACAGGGTCGATCACATTCAGTACTTC

J gene: TRBJ2-7
V gene: TRBV29-1
clone size: -
D gene: TRBD1
CDR3 protein: CSVEGQGFSEQYF
CDR3 DNA: TGCAGCGTTGAGGGACAGGGATTCTCCGAGCAGTACTTC

J gene: TRBJ2-1
V gene: TRBV4-2
clone size: -
D gene: TRBD2
CDR3 protein: CASSQAGTSGANEQFF
CDR3 DNA: TGTGCCAGCAGCCAAGCCGGGACTAGCGGGGCTAATGAGCAGTTCTTC

J gene: TRBJ2-1
V gene: TRBV19
clone size: few
D gene: -
CDR3 protein: CASSMSGFYNEQFF
CDR3 DNA: TGTGCCAGTAGTATGAGTGGTTTCTACAATGAGCAGTTCTTC

J gene: TRBJ1-4
V gene: TRBV7-9
clone size: few
D gene: -
CDR3 protein: CASSPKLGQLNEKLFF
CDR3 DNA: TGTGCCAGCAGCCCGAAACTAGGACAGCTTAATGAAAAACTGTTTTTT

J gene: TRBJ1-2
V gene: TRBV28
clone size: -
D gene: -
CDR3 protein: CASLGLENGYTF
CDR3 DNA: TGTGCCAGTTTGGGGCTGGAAAATGGCTACACCTTC

J gene: TRBJ1-2
V gene: TRBV24-1
clone size: -
D gene: TRBD1
CDR3 protein: CATSDPWTGDYGYTF
CDR3 DNA: TGTGCCACCAGTGACCCTTGGACAGGAGACTATGGCTACACCTTC

J gene: TRBJ2-3
V gene: TRBV15
clone size: medium-sized
D gene: -
CDR3 protein: CATSRVGTGTDTQYF
CDR3 DNA: TGTGCCACCAGCAGAGTGGGGACTGGTACAGATACGCAGTATTTT

J gene: TRBJ2-3
V gene: TRBV30
clone size: -
D gene: TRBD2
CDR3 protein: CAWSGLAGSTDTQYF
CDR3 DNA: TGTGCCTGGAGTGGACTAGCGGGCAGCACAGATACGCAGTATTTT

J gene: TRBJ2-7
V gene: TRBV15
clone size: -
D gene: TRBD2
CDR3 protein: CATSLGLAGTYEQYF
CDR3 DNA: TGTGCCACCAGCTTAGGACTAGCGGGAACCTACGAGCAGTACTTC

J gene: TRBJ2-5
V gene: TRBV10-3
clone size: -
D gene: TRBD2
CDR3 protein: CAISELGGETQYF
CDR3 DNA: TGTGCCATCAGTGAGCTCGGGGGGGAGACCCAGTACTTC

J gene: TRBJ1-2
V gene: TRBV5-6
clone size: -
D gene: TRBD1
CDR3 protein: CASSLRDSVRYTF
CDR3 DNA: TGTGCCAGCAGCTTGAGGGACAGTGTCCGCTACACCTTC

J gene: TRBJ1-2
V gene: TRBV3-1/TRBV3-2
clone size: -
D gene: -
CDR3 protein: CASSQDPGRYTF
CDR3 DNA: TGTGCCAGCAGCCAAGATCCAGGCCGCTACACCTTC

J gene: TRBJ2-1
V gene: TRBV14
clone size: -
D gene: TRBD2
CDR3 protein: CASSQVQLAGVLPDEQFF
CDR3 DNA: TGTGCCAGCAGCCAAGTTCAGTTAGCGGGAGTCCTCCCGGATGAGCAGTTCTTC

J gene: TRBJ2-3
V gene: TRBV28
clone size: -
D gene: TRBD1
CDR3 protein: CASSFSGQGSADTQYF
CDR3 DNA: TGTGCCAGCAGTTTCTCGGGACAGGGTTCGGCAGATACGCAGTATTTT

J gene: TRBJ2-2
V gene: TRBV9
clone size: -
D gene: -
CDR3 protein: CASSIPQGKNTGELFF
CDR3 DNA: TGTGCCAGCAGCATACCCCAGGGGAAGAACACCGGGGAGCTGTTTTTT

J gene: TRBJ2-5
V gene: TRBV7-9
clone size: -
D gene: -
CDR3 protein: CASSLDYQETQYF
CDR3 DNA: TGTGCCTCCTCGTTAGATTACCAAGAGACCCAGTACTTC

J gene: TRBJ1-2
V gene: TRBV6-2/TRBV6-3
clone size: -
D gene: -
CDR3 protein: CASSYREGYGYTF
CDR3 DNA: TGTGCCAGCAGTTACAGGGAGGGTTATGGCTACACCTTC

J gene: TRBJ1-1
V gene: TRBV6-5
clone size: -
D gene: -
CDR3 protein: CASSRDLVMAFF
CDR3 DNA: TGTGCCAGCAGCAGGGATCTGGTAATGGCTTTCTTT

J gene: TRBJ2-4
V gene: TRBV28
clone size: -
D gene: -
CDR3 protein: CASRLQGENIQYF
CDR3 DNA: TGTGCCAGCAGACTACAGGGAGAAAACATTCAGTACTTC

J gene: TRBJ2-1
V gene: TRBV6-4
clone size: -
D gene: TRBD2
CDR3 protein: CASSDSASGGADEQFF
CDR3 DNA: TGTGCCAGCAGTGACTCGGCTAGCGGGGGGGCCGATGAGCAGTTCTTC

J gene: TRBJ1-1
V gene: TRBV29-1
clone size: -
D gene: TRBD1
CDR3 protein: CSASGGNTEAFF
CDR3 DNA: TGCAGCGCGTCAGGGGGGAACACTGAAGCTTTCTTT

J gene: TRBJ2-1
V gene: TRBV27
clone size: -
D gene: TRBD1
CDR3 protein: CASSFLGQGLNEQFF
CDR3 DNA: TGTGCCAGCAGTTTCCTAGGACAGGGCCTCAATGAGCAGTTCTTC

J gene: TRBJ1-3
V gene: TRBV29-1
clone size: -
D gene: -
CDR3 protein: CSVRPGGAGNTIYF
CDR3 DNA: TGCAGCGTCCGTCCGGGAGGGGCTGGAAACACCATATATTTT

J gene: TRBJ2-2
V gene: TRBV4-1
clone size: medium-sized
D gene: TRBD1
CDR3 protein: CASSQGLGTGGTGELFF
CDR3 DNA: TGCGCCAGCAGCCAAGGATTGGGGACAGGAGGAACCGGGGAGCTGTTTTTT

J gene: TRBJ2-3
V gene: TRBV11-2
clone size: few
D gene: TRBD2
CDR3 protein: CASSLKTSGSTDTQYF
CDR3 DNA: TGTGCCAGCAGCTTGAAGACTAGCGGATCCACAGATACGCAGTATTTT

J gene: TRBJ1-3
V gene: TRBV28
clone size: -
D gene: TRBD1
CDR3 protein: CASSPSTGAPIYF
CDR3 DNA: TGTGCCAGCAGCCCCTCGACAGGGGCCCCCATATATTTT

J gene: TRBJ2-7
V gene: TRBV4-2
clone size: once
D gene: TRBD1
CDR3 protein: CASSLGTGNYEQYF
CDR3 DNA: TGTGCCAGCAGCCTCGGGACAGGGAACTACGAGCAGTACTTC

J gene: TRBJ1-5
V gene: TRBV1
clone size: -
D gene: -
CDR3 protein: CTSIRGSNQPQHF
CDR3 DNA: TGCACCAGCATTAGGGGGAGCAATCAGCCCCAGCATTTT

J gene: TRBJ1-5
V gene: TRBV6-1
clone size: -
D gene: TRBD1
CDR3 protein: CASSGKPGGGNQPQHF
CDR3 DNA: TGTGCCAGCAGTGGGAAACCAGGGGGTGGCAATCAGCCCCAGCATTTT

J gene: TRBJ2-7
V gene: TRBV5-1
clone size: once
D gene: TRBD2
CDR3 protein: CASAPGRALSYEQYF
CDR3 DNA: TGCGCCAGCGCCCCAGGGAGGGCCTTATCCTACGAGCAGTACTTC

J gene: TRBJ2-3
V gene: TRBV5-1
clone size: -
D gene: TRBD1
CDR3 protein: CASSWGTGKDTQYF
CDR3 DNA: TGCGCCAGCAGCTGGGGGACAGGGAAGGATACGCAGTATTTT

J gene: TRBJ2-7
V gene: TRBV9
clone size: -
D gene: TRBD1
CDR3 protein: CASSRDRGYEQYF
CDR3 DNA: TGTGCCAGCAGCCGGGACAGGGGTTACGAGCAGTACTTC

J gene: TRBJ1-5
V gene: TRBV28
clone size: once
D gene: TRBD1
CDR3 protein: CASTSAGGVGNQPQHF
CDR3 DNA: TGTGCCAGCACCTCGGCAGGGGGCGTCGGCAATCAGCCCCAGCATTTT

J gene: TRBJ1-6
V gene: TRBV4-3
clone size: -
D gene: -
CDR3 protein: CASSTGTGGSPLHF
CDR3 DNA: TGCGCCAGCAGCACCGGGACGGGAGGTTCACCCCTCCACTTT

J gene: TRBJ2-5
V gene: TRBV18
clone size: -
D gene: TRBD1
CDR3 protein: CASSSAGTGIRETQYF
CDR3 DNA: TGTGCCAGCTCATCCGCCGGGACAGGGATTCGGGAGACCCAGTACTTC

J gene: TRBJ2-1
V gene: TRBV27
clone size: -
D gene: TRBD2
CDR3 protein: CASSLGTSGMNEQFF
CDR3 DNA: TGTGCCAGCAGCCTTGGCACTAGCGGGATGAATGAGCAGTTCTTC

J gene: TRBJ2-1
V gene: TRBV6-5
clone size: -
D gene: TRBD2
CDR3 protein: CASSSAGGYNEQFF
CDR3 DNA: TGTGCCAGCAGTTCGGCGGGAGGGTACAATGAGCAGTTCTTC